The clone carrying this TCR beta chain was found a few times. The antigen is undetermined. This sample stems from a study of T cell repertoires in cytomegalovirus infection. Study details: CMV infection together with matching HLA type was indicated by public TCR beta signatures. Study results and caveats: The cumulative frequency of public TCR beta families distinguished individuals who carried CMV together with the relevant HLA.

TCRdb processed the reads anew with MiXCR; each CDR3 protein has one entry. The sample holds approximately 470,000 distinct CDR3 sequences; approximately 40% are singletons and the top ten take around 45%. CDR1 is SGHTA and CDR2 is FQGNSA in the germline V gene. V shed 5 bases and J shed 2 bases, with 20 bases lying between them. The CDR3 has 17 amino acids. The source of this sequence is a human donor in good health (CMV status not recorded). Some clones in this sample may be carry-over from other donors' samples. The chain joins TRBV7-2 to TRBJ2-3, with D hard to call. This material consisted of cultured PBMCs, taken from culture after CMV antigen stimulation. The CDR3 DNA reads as TGTGCCAGCAGCCACCCCGCGAGAGAGGCGGCCACAGATACGCAGTATTTT. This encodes CASSHPAREAATDTQYF.